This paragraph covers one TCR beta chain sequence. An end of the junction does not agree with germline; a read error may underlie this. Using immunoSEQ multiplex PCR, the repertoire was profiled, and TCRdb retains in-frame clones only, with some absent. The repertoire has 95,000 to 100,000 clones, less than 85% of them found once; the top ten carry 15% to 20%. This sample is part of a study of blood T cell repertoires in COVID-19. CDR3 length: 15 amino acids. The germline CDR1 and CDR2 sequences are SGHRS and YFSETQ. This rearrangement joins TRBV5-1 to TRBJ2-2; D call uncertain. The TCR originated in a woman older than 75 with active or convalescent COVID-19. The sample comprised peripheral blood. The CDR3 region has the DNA TGTGCCAGCAGCTTGTTAACCCCCGAGAACGGGGAGCTGTTTTTT. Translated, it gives CASSLLTPENGELFF.